This T cell receptor (beta chain) appears in the sequencing data of a study of T-cell memory formation after mild COVID-19. Each CDR3 protein is one row after TCRdb ran MiXCR on the 5' RACE reads. The data hold almost 550,000 distinct CDR3 sequences, with 20% observed a single time. The clonotype was recovered from an adult woman who had mild COVID-19 (a few samples of this study predate the infection). Cell type and time point are not known. Sequenced input: PBMCs or a T cell subset sorted from them (not recorded which).

CDR3 in amino acids: CASSQGPTGVGELFF. In DNA, the CDR3 is TGTGCCAGCAGCCAGGGACCCACTGGGGTCGGGGAGCTGTTTTTT. The chain combines TRBV3-1 with TRBJ2-2; D may be TRBD1 or TRBD2 (5 bases each). V lost 3 bases to trimming and J lost 7 bases, with 15 bases between them. The CDR3 is made up of 15 amino acids. CDR1 is LGHDT and CDR2 is YNNKEL in the germline V gene (reference sequence).